This TCR beta chain emerged from a study of CD8 T cells in ankylosing spondylitis. Study results and caveats: Within ankylosing spondylitis blood, a TCR beta motif made up of roughly eight highly homologous variants appeared to be characteristic.

TCRdb ran MiXCR on the 5' RACE reads and lists one entry per CDR3 protein. The table lists roughly 150,000 distinct CDR3 sequences, roughly 6.6% of them singletons. Germline lookup yields CDR1 SGHRS and CDR2 YFSETQ. This CDR3 has 13 amino acids. With 4 bases clipped from V and 4 bases from J, the junction kept 4 bases outside the gene matches. This clonotype was counted ten times or more. The antigen is not known. Material for sequencing was blood, either unsorted or a sorted T cell fraction (not recorded which). The sequence was obtained from a female donor with ankylosing spondylitis or in good health (not recorded which). V and J are TRBV5-1 and TRBJ1-2, with 7 bases fitting TRBD1. The CDR3 loop reads CASSERTGYGYTF. In nucleotides, the CDR3 is TGCGCCAGCAGCGAGAGGACAGGCTATGGCTACACCTTC. The full variable domain, with the rest looked up from reference TRBV5-1 and TRBJ1-2, is KAGVTQTPRYLIKTRGQQVTLSCSPISGHRSVSWYQQTPGQGLQFLFEYFSETQRNKGNFPGRFSGRQFSNSRSEMNVSTLELGDSALYLCASSERTGYGYTFGSGTRLTVV.